The 16 T cell receptor beta chains listed next were all sequenced from one sample in a study of shared clonotypes between healthy human individuals. This table comes from immunoSEQ multiplex PCR, and its TCRdb copy is limited to in-frame clones, with some not included. Among around 750,000 clones listed, roughly 70% were seen once. Sequencing used memory CD4+ T cells sorted from blood. Subset noted: CD45RA-negative fraction. The receptors stem from a woman aged 25 to 39 in good health.

The rearrangement uses TRBV19 and TRBJ1-3; D unresolved. Germline lookup yields CDR1 LNHDA and CDR2 SQIVND (reference sequence). Trimming cost V 2 bases and J 4 bases, with 3 bases left between them. The CDR3 length is 12 residues. The CDR3: CASSILGNTIYF. DNA for the CDR3: TGTGCCAGTAGTATACTGGGAAACACCATATATTTT. Filled out from reference TRBV19 and TRBJ1-3, the complete variable domain reads DGGITQSPKYLFRKEGQNVTLSCEQNLNHDAMYWYRQDPGQGLRLIYYSQIVNDFQKGDIAEGYSVSREKKESFPLTVTSAQKNPTAFYLCASSILGNTIYFGEGSWLTVV.

There are many counts of this clone. The sample carries other DNA sequences with the same CDR3. The CDR3 sequence: CASSRTGFNNYGYTF. In DNA, the CDR3 is TGTGCCAGCAGCCGGACAGGCTTCAATAACTATGGCTACACCTTC. The chain combines TRBV6-5 with TRBJ1-2; 7 bases match TRBD1. The CDR3 is made up of 15 amino acids. In germline, CDR1 is MNHEY, CDR2 SVGAGI. J gave up 1 base and V 6 bases, and 8 bases lay outside the gene matches.

This chain's CDR3 is CASRGGSREQFF. As DNA, the CDR3 is TGCGCCAGCAGGGGCGGGAGCAGGGAGCAGTTCTTC. The V and J genes are TRBV10-2 and TRBJ2-1, with 7 nucleotides matching TRBD2. The CDR3 runs 12 residues. The germline V gene encodes CDR1 WSHSY and CDR2 SAAADI. The V gene end was trimmed by 6 bases and the J gene end by 10 bases; junction bases not matched to a gene: 6.

The chain carries TRBV19 and TRBJ2-1; no clear D. This CDR3 has 13 residues. In germline, CDR1 is LNHDA, CDR2 SQIVND (reference sequence). The germline V and J ends were trimmed by 10 bases and 4 bases, with 14 bases remaining between them. This CDR3 reads CATTPGLYNEQFF. In nucleotides, the CDR3 is TGTGCCACCACCCCCGGTCTATACAATGAGCAGTTCTTC.

This rearrangement joins TRBV5-6 to TRBJ2-7; TRBD1 matches at 12 bases. CDR1 is SGHDT, CDR2 YYEEEE, per germline. J gave up 3 bases and V 3 bases, and 7 bases lay outside the gene matches. CDR3 length: 16 amino acids. CDR3: CASSWDRGLPHYEQYF. Here the CDR3 DNA reads TGTGCCAGCAGCTGGGACAGGGGGCTCCCTCACTACGAGCAGTACTTC.

The J gene is TRBJ1-5, the V gene TRBV2; D possibly corresponds to TRBD1 (6 bases). Trimming took off 7 bases at V and 3 bases at J, with 16 bases between the two ends. This CDR3 has 15 amino acids. Germline V gene sequence: CDR1 SNHLY, CDR2 FYNNEI. CDR3 region: CASTPDLGANQPQHF. The CDR3, as DNA: TGTGCCAGCACTCCCGACCTGGGGGCCAATCAGCCCCAGCATTTT. The variable domain in full, completed from reference TRBV2 and TRBJ1-5, reads EPEVTQTPSHQVTQMGQEVILRCVPISNHLYFYWYRQILGQKVEFLVSFYNNEISEKSEIFDDQFSVERPDGSNFTLKIRSTKLEDSAMYFCASTPDLGANQPQHFGDGTRLSIL.

V is TRBV5-1 and J is TRBJ1-1; D is perhaps TRBD1 (6 bases). This CDR3 is built from 16 residues. Germline V gene sequence: CDR1 SGHRS, CDR2 YFSETQ. The V and J ends lost 1 base and 10 bases respectively, with 23 bases between them. The CDR3 here is CASSLQGPGEGLRAFF. For the CDR3, the DNA is TGCGCCAGCAGCTTGCAAGGCCCAGGGGAAGGATTGAGAGCTTTCTTT.

The chain joins TRBV2 to TRBJ2-7, with 8 positions matching TRBD1. The ends lost 4 bases at V and 2 bases at J; junction bases unmatched: 13. The CDR3 is 17 residues long. The V gene's germline CDR1 is SNHLY and CDR2 FYNNEI. CDR3 in amino acids: CASSVGPPDRAPYEQYF. The CDR3 DNA sequence: TGTGCCAGCAGTGTCGGACCTCCGGACAGGGCCCCCTACGAGCAGTACTTC.

The chain is built from TRBV15 and TRBJ2-7, with 11 bases that match TRBD2. Trimming at V came to 5 bases and at J to 7 bases, leaving 19 bases not matched to a gene. The germline CDR1 and CDR2 sequences are LNHNV and YYDKDF (reference sequence). The CDR3 is 18 amino acids. This CDR3 reads CATSRKGTSGFLPGEQYF. The CDR3 DNA sequence: TGTGCCACCAGCCGGAAGGGGACTAGCGGTTTTCTCCCGGGAGAGCAGTACTTC.

In this sample, this clone turned up a few times. This chain connects TRBV27 to TRBJ2-4, with D possibly being TRBD2 (6 bases). The CDR3 runs 12 residues. Trimming left V 3 bases short and J 8 bases short, with 8 bases between. Germline V gene sequence: CDR1 MNHEY, CDR2 SMNVEV (reference sequence). Here the CDR3 DNA reads TGTGCCAGCAGTTTCGCGGGGCACATTCAGTACTTC. Its translation: CASSFAGHIQYF.

The chain combines TRBV5-6 with TRBJ2-5, with 13 nucleotides matching TRBD2. Trimming cost V 1 base and J 4 bases; bases outside gene matches: 7. Germline CDR1 reads SGHDT; CDR2 reads YYEEEE. This CDR3 is built from 17 residues. In DNA, the CDR3 is TGTGCCAGCAGCTTGAGGACTAGCGGGAGTTTTGCAGAGACCCAGTACTTC. This gives the protein CASSLRTSGSFAETQYF. The full variable domain, with the rest looked up from reference TRBV5-6 and TRBJ2-5, is DAGVTQSPTHLIKTRGQQVTLRCSPKSGHDTVSWYQQALGQGPQFIFQYYEEEERQRGNFPDRFSGHQFPNYSSELNVNALLLGDSALYLCASSLRTSGSFAETQYFGPGTRLLVL.

This sequence joins TRBV30 and TRBJ2-1, with a weak D call TRBD1 (5 bases). Germline V gene data show CDR1 as GTSNPN and CDR2 as SVGIG (reference sequence). Trimming cost V 4 bases and J 7 bases, with 14 bases left between them. The CDR3 is 13 amino acids. CDR3 loop: CAWIPWGGNEQFF. DNA for the CDR3: TGTGCCTGGATCCCCTGGGGCGGAAATGAGCAGTTCTTC.

J is TRBJ2-1 and V is TRBV18, with D uncertain. Germline CDR1 is KGHSH and CDR2 is LQKENI. The CDR3 loop spans 14 amino acids. The V end was cut by 3 bases, the J end by 0 bases, with 6 bases between. The CDR3 is CASSPDSSYNEQFF. The CDR3 DNA is TGTGCCAGCTCACCGGATAGCTCCTACAATGAGCAGTTCTTC.

Only one count was recorded for this clone. The chain uses TRBV30 and TRBJ1-4; 8 nucleotides match TRBD1. The CDR3 spans 12 residues. Germline CDR1 and CDR2: GTSNPN and SVGIG (reference sequence). The CDR3 DNA reads TGTGCTGCGACAGGGGCGAATGAAAAACTGTTTTTT. It codes for CAATGANEKLFF.

A few counts support this clone. The rearrangement uses TRBV5-1 and TRBJ2-1; D ambiguous. The CDR3 length is 16 residues. Trimming pared 4 bases from V and 2 bases from J, leaving 16 bases between. The germline V gene has CDR1 SGHRS and CDR2 YFSETQ. The CDR3 loop reads CASSPNPTLPYNEQFF. CDR3 in DNA: TGCGCCAGCAGCCCCAACCCGACGTTGCCCTACAATGAGCAGTTCTTC. The variable domain in full, completed from reference TRBV5-1 and TRBJ2-1, reads KAGVTQTPRYLIKTRGQQVTLSCSPISGHRSVSWYQQTPGQGLQFLFEYFSETQRNKGNFPGRFSGRQFSNSRSEMNVSTLELGDSALYLCASSPNPTLPYNEQFFGPGTRLTVL.

There are a few counts of this clone. This sequence joins TRBV7-9 and TRBJ2-4, with TRBD1 matching over 7 bases. The CDR3 totals 14 residues. In germline, CDR1 is SEHNR, CDR2 FQNEAQ (reference sequence). After removal of 5 bases from V and 9 bases from J, the junction contained 10 bases not matched to a gene. Here the CDR3 reads CASSQDRASGIQYF. The CDR3 nucleotides read TGTGCCAGCAGCCAAGACAGGGCTTCGGGCATTCAGTACTTC.